This T cell receptor beta chain was recovered during a study of radiotherapy plus CTLA-4 blockade in lung cancer. Study background: With roughly 28% of patients having disease control, objective responses were seen in about 17%.

A note on this clone: Its target is unknown.

Findings of the study overall: Together with interferon-beta, which increased in serum after radiation, early dynamic changes in blood T cell clones were reportedly the best predictors of response. In blood, tumor-derived TCR clones expanded after radiotherapy plus ipilimumab.

This CDR3 comprises 13 residues. V gave up 7 bases and J gave up 5 bases, with 15 bases separating them. Germline V lookup: CDR1 SGHRS, CDR2 YFSETQ. Treatment of patients with chemo-refractory metastatic non-small-cell lung cancer consisted of focal radiation plus CTLA-4 blockade with ipilimumab. The table came from immunoSEQ multiplex PCR; TCRdb's copy has only in-frame clones and leaves some out. The repertoire consists of 25,000 to 35,000 clones, with around 73% occurring once and the leading ten covering 7.5%. The receptor's source is a human donor with non-small cell lung cancer who had stable disease on radiotherapy plus ipilimumab. This material consisted of peripheral blood, taken from a patient treated with radiotherapy plus ipilimumab. This chain connects TRBV5-1 to TRBJ2-5, with no clear D. The CDR3 DNA follows: TGCGCCAGCGGCGACTCTCTGGGGGAGACCCAGTACTTC. This encodes CASGDSLGETQYF.